These 21 T cell receptor beta chains came from one sample sequenced in a study of T cell responses to AZD1222 COVID-19 vaccine. The assay was immunoSEQ multiplex PCR, and TCRdb's table has in-frame clones only and misses some. The data contain under 120,000 clones, about 94% of them singletons. The source material was peripheral blood, sampled on day 0 of AZD1222 vaccination. The receptors shown here come from an adult in good health.

The chain combines TRBV14 with TRBJ2-5; tentative D call: TRBD1 (7 bases). Trimming shortened V by 4 bases and J by 4 bases, and 19 bases separated the two germline ends. Germline loops: CDR1 SGHDN, CDR2 FVKESK. The CDR3 is 16 residues long. CDR3 in DNA: TGTGCCAGCAGCCTCAAAAAGCGGGCAGGGGGAGAGACCCAGTACTTC. It yields the protein CASSLKKRAGGETQYF. Full variable domain (remainder filled in from reference TRBV14 and TRBJ2-5): EAGVTQFPSHSVIEKGQTVTLRCDPISGHDNLYWYRRVMGKEIKFLLHFVKESKQDESGMPNNRFLAERTGGTYSTLKVQPAELEDSGVYFCASSLKKRAGGETQYFGPGTRLLVL.

The genes are TRBV5-1 and TRBJ1-6; D perhaps matches TRBD1 (5 bases). V was cut by 0 bases and J by 6 bases, with 7 bases left in between. The CDR3 runs to 14 residues. The V gene's germline CDR1 is SGHRS and CDR2 YFSETQ. This CDR3 reads CASSLGQFNSPLHF. CDR3 nucleotides: TGCGCCAGCAGCTTGGGACAGTTTAATTCACCCCTCCACTTT. Full variable domain (missing parts from reference TRBV5-1 and TRBJ1-6): KAGVTQTPRYLIKTRGQQVTLSCSPISGHRSVSWYQQTPGQGLQFLFEYFSETQRNKGNFPGRFSGRQFSNSRSEMNVSTLELGDSALYLCASSLGQFNSPLHFGNGTRLTVT.

The chain recombines TRBV9 with TRBJ2-7; D is perhaps TRBD2 (6 bases). The CDR3 extends over 16 amino acids. The germline V gene has CDR1 SGDLS and CDR2 YYNGEE. Trimming left V 0 bases short and J 2 bases short, with 15 bases between. The DNA for the CDR3 is TGTGCCAGCAGCGTAGGAGATTGGCGGGGAACCTACGAGCAGTACTTC. Translation: CASSVGDWRGTYEQYF.

This clone was detected only once. In DNA, the CDR3 is TGTGCCAGCAGTGACGAGGGGGGTCAGCCCCAGCATTTT. Residues: CASSDEGGQPQHF. The V gene is TRBV6-4, the J gene TRBJ1-5, with D possibly being TRBD1 (6 bases). The CDR3 length is 13 residues. CDR1 and CDR2 (germline): MRHNA, SNTAGT. The V and J ends lost 2 bases and 6 bases respectively, with 8 bases between them.

The rearrangement links TRBV28 to TRBJ1-3; 9 bases fit TRBD1. J lost 1 base, V lost 3 bases, and 7 bases had no gene match. The CDR3 runs 17 residues. CDR1 is MDHEN, CDR2 SYDVKM, per germline. Here the CDR3 reads CASSFNRGPTSGNTIYF. CDR3 DNA sequence: TGTGCCAGCAGTTTCAACAGGGGGCCTACTTCTGGAAACACCATATATTTT.

The chain employs TRBV5-4 and TRBJ1-6, with 8 positions matching TRBD1. Germline trimming cut 0 bases from V and 6 bases from J; bases unmatched to any gene: 2. CDR3 length: 15 residues. Germline CDR1 reads SGHNT; CDR2 reads YYREEE (reference sequence). As DNA, the CDR3 is TGTGCCAGCAGCTTGGACAGGGGGTTTAATTCACCCCTCCACTTT. This translates into CASSLDRGFNSPLHF.

The genes are TRBV7-8 and TRBJ1-4; the D is unclear. CDR1 and CDR2 (germline): SGHVS, FQNEAQ. The CDR3 covers 16 residues. V was shortened by 2 bases and J by 7 bases, with 17 bases between the two germline ends. The CDR3 coding sequence is TGTGCCAGCAGCTTAAACGACCCCCCTCTCTCTGAAAAACTGTTTTTT. Protein: CASSLNDPPLSEKLFF.

V usage is TRBV6-1 and J usage is TRBJ2-7; D gene ambiguous. Germline CDR1 is MNHNS and CDR2 is SASEGT. This CDR3 is built from 15 residues. V lost 3 bases, J lost 5 bases, and 17 bases lay in between. The CDR3 coding sequence is TGTGCCAGCAGTGATGTCAGATCGCCCAGGAACGAGCAGTACTTC. Amino acids: CASSDVRSPRNEQYF.

The chain combines TRBV4-1 with TRBJ1-3, with D possibly matching TRBD1 (6 bases). Germline loops: CDR1 MGHRA, CDR2 YSYEKL. This CDR3 has 16 residues. V was cut by 3 bases and J by 0 bases, with 12 bases left in between. The CDR3 protein is CASSQGGYPSGNTIYF. In DNA, the CDR3 is TGCGCCAGCAGCCAGGGGGGCTACCCCTCTGGAAACACCATATATTTT.

The V gene is TRBV27, the J gene TRBJ2-3; 7 bases line up with TRBD1. The trim removed 7 bases at V and 0 bases at J, leaving 4 bases unmatched. This CDR3 contains 14 residues. The germline gives CDR1 MNHEY, CDR2 SMNVEV (reference sequence). The CDR3 coding sequence is TGTGCCAGCACCTGGGACAGAAGCACAGATACGCAGTATTTT. This gives the protein CASTWDRSTDTQYF.

The chain uses TRBV3-1 (or the pseudogene TRBV3-2) and TRBJ1-3; perhaps TRBD1 as D (6 bases). The CDR3 covers 16 residues. Per the germline V gene, CDR1 is LGHDT and CDR2 is YNNKEL (reference sequence). With 1 base removed from V and 7 bases from J, the gap between germline ends came to 17 bases. The CDR3 sequence: CASSQVMGHLDNTIYF. The CDR3 DNA sequence: TGTGCCAGCAGCCAAGTGATGGGACACCTAGACAACACCATATATTTT.

This sequence joins TRBV7-2 and TRBJ1-3; D not certain. CDR3 length: 17 amino acids. The V gene lost 0 bases and the J gene lost 0 bases, with 12 bases spanning the gap. Germline values: CDR1 SGHTA, CDR2 FQGNSA. The CDR3 nucleotides are TGTGCCAGCAGCTTAGCGGCCGATCGTACCTCTGGAAACACCATATATTTT. This codes for CASSLAADRTSGNTIYF.

This chain uses TRBV4-2 with TRBJ1-5, with 7 bases fitting TRBD1. Germline CDR1 reads LGHNA; CDR2 reads YNFKEQ. V lost 0 bases to trimming and J lost 6 bases; unmatched junction nucleotides: 11. The CDR3 loop spans 17 amino acids. The DNA of the CDR3 is TGTGCCAGCAGCCAAGATCCCGGGGACAGTTGGGGTCAGCCCCAGCATTTT. It translates to CASSQDPGDSWGQPQHF.

This clone has just a few counts. V and J are TRBV19 and TRBJ2-7; D gene uncertain. Trimming shortened V by 3 bases and J by 0 bases, and 9 bases separated the two germline ends. This CDR3 comprises 14 residues. In germline, CDR1 is LNHDA, CDR2 SQIVND (reference sequence). The CDR3 sequence is CASSISRSSYEQYF. The CDR3 DNA reads as TGTGCCAGTAGTATTTCGAGGAGCTCCTACGAGCAGTACTTC. The whole variable domain, remainder taken from reference TRBV19 and TRBJ2-7, is DGGITQSPKYLFRKEGQNVTLSCEQNLNHDAMYWYRQDPGQGLRLIYYSQIVNDFQKGDIAEGYSVSREKKESFPLTVTSAQKNPTAFYLCASSISRSSYEQYFGPGTRLTVT.

This clone was observed a single time. A junction end diverges from the germline sequence, so it may reflect a read error. The chain is built from TRBV5-5 and TRBJ2-5; 11 nucleotides align to TRBD2. The CDR3 loop spans 14 amino acids. Germline CDR1 reads SGHKS; CDR2 reads YYEKEE (reference sequence). The CDR3 DNA reads as TGTGCCAGCAGCTGGGGACTAGCGGTTCAAGAGATTGACTTC. This sequence encodes CASSWGLAVQEIDF.

The rearrangement uses TRBV12-3 or TRBV12-4 and TRBJ1-3; weak D call: TRBD1 (5 bases). This CDR3 is built from 13 residues. V lost 8 bases and J 6 bases, leaving 14 bases between the germline ends. The CDR3 DNA follows: TGTGCCAGCGCCCGGGGCAGGGAAAACACCATATATTTT. This translates into CASARGRENTIYF.

V gene TRBV28 combines with J gene TRBJ1-2; the D is unclear. There are 12 residues in the CDR3. With 10 bases removed from V and 8 bases from J, the gap between germline ends came to 17 bases. Looked up from germline, CDR1 is MDHEN and CDR2 is SYDVKM. Here the CDR3 DNA reads TGTGCCACGGCTCGGGCGCCTGGGGGCTACACCTTC. Translation: CATARAPGGYTF.

V is TRBV24-1 and J is TRBJ1-1; D gene ambiguous. Trimming shortened V by 4 bases and J by 2 bases, and 4 bases separated the two germline ends. Germline V gene sequence: CDR1 KGHDR, CDR2 SFDVKD. The CDR3 contains 12 residues. The CDR3 loop is CATSDPNTEAFF. CDR3 coding DNA: TGTGCCACCAGTGACCCAAACACTGAAGCTTTCTTT.

The V and J genes are TRBV27 and TRBJ1-1; D gene ambiguous. The CDR3 runs 13 residues. Trimming took 8 bases from V and 5 from J, leaving 15 bases between them. Germline CDR1 MNHEY, CDR2 SMNVEV (reference sequence). The CDR3 sequence is CASGGSVGTEAFF. DNA of the CDR3: TGTGCCAGCGGAGGTTCCGTTGGTACTGAAGCTTTCTTT.

CDR3 coding DNA: TGCAGCGTTGTTGACAGTACAACCCCAAACTATGGCTACACCTTC. It yields the protein CSVVDSTTPNYGYTF. The chain links TRBV29-1 to TRBJ1-2, with a tentative D call TRBD1 (5 bases). The CDR3 sequence is 15 residues long. Germline V gene lookup returns CDR1 SQVTM and CDR2 ANQGSEA. V dropped 4 bases and J dropped 2 bases, with 17 bases sitting between them.

The J gene is TRBJ2-1, the V gene TRBV11-2; 11 nucleotides align to TRBD2. The V segment lost 1 base and the J segment 4 bases; nucleotides outside the gene matches: 3. Germline V gives CDR1 SGHAT, CDR2 FQNNGV. This CDR3 has 16 amino acids. This CDR3 reads CASSLASSGRYNEQFF. The DNA of the CDR3 is TGTGCCAGCAGCTTAGCTTCTAGCGGGAGGTACAATGAGCAGTTCTTC.